These T cell receptor beta chains were read from a single sample in a study of cytomegalovirus exposure and HLA in healthy donors. Generated by immunoSEQ multiplex PCR, the TCRdb table keeps only in-frame clones and is missing some. Among over 95,000 clones listed, roughly 76% were seen once. The sample comprised PBMCs. These receptors originate from a woman aged 40-49 years in good health and CMV-seropositive. The CDR3 runs from the conserved cysteine through the conserved F or W. The D gene is left open where the match is weak. Size is omitted from some rows. Given values are once, few, many or a class for expanded clones.

D	V	size	J	DNA	CDR3
-	TRBV27	-	TRBJ1-1	TGTGCCAGCAGTTTGTTGGCGGGGGGGACTGAAGCTTTCTTT	CASSLLAGGTEAFF
TRBD2	TRBV7-2	-	TRBJ2-3	TGTGCCAGCAGCTCCGGGGGGGCCGTGGATACGCAGTATTTT	CASSSGGAVDTQYF
TRBD1	TRBV5-1	-	TRBJ1-1	TGCGCCAGCAGCATAATTCAGGGGGCCGGGAACACTGAAGCTTTCTTT	CASSIIQGAGNTEAFF
TRBD2	TRBV19	-	TRBJ2-5	TGTGCCAGTAGCCTCGGGACTAGTCCCGAGACCCAGTACTTC	CASSLGTSPETQYF
TRBD2	TRBV5-4	-	TRBJ2-1	TGTGCCAGCAGCTTGGCATCGGGGGGGTACAATGAGCAGTTCTTC	CASSLASGGYNEQFF
-	TRBV7-2	-	TRBJ1-1	TGTGCCAGCAGCTTAGTACTTGGTACAGGCCGCACTGAAGCTTTCTTT	CASSLVLGTGRTEAFF
TRBD1	TRBV10-3	-	TRBJ1-1	TGTGCCATCAGTGCCGCTAGGGGGCAGGACACTGAAGCTTTCTTT	CAISAARGQDTEAFF
-	TRBV5-6	-	TRBJ1-2	TGTGCCAGCAGCCAGGCAGGGTCCGACTATGGCTACACCTTC	CASSQAGSDYGYTF
-	TRBV7-9	-	TRBJ1-5	TGTGCCAGCAGCTTAGACGGGACTAATTATCAGCCCCAGCATTTT	CASSLDGTNYQPQHF
-	TRBV5-1	-	TRBJ2-3	TGCGCCAGCAGTAGTCCAGGCAGCACAGATACGCAGTATTTT	CASSSPGSTDTQYF
-	TRBV18	-	TRBJ1-3	TGTGCCAGCTCACTTAACGGACAGTCCGGAAACACCATATATTTT	CASSLNGQSGNTIYF
-	TRBV15	-	TRBJ1-1	TGTGCCACCAGCTCCGTAAGGGGGATGAACACTGAAGCTTTCTTT	CATSSVRGMNTEAFF
-	TRBV2	once	TRBJ1-2	TGTGCCAGCGACCAGACAAGCTTCGATGGCTACACCTTC	CASDQTSFDGYTF
TRBD1	TRBV6-1	-	TRBJ1-2	TGTGCCAGCAGTGAAGCCACAGGGGGTGTCTATGGCTACACCTTC	CASSEATGGVYGYTF
TRBD2	TRBV30	-	TRBJ2-1	TGTGCCTTAGCGGGGGGGGGAGGTGAGCAGTTCTTC	CALAGGGGEQFF
TRBD1	TRBV13	few	TRBJ1-6	TGTGCCAGCAAGGGACAGGGATTCTCACCCCTCCACTTT	CASKGQGFSPLHF
TRBD1	TRBV11-2	once	TRBJ2-7	TGTGCCAGCAGCTTAACAGGGGGTCGACAATCCTACGAGCAGTACTTC	CASSLTGGRQSYEQYF
TRBD1	TRBV5-1	-	TRBJ1-2	TGCGCCAGCAGCTTGGCTTCCAGGGGGCGCGGCTACACCTTC	CASSLASRGRGYTF
TRBD2	TRBV30	-	TRBJ2-1	TGTGCCTGGAGTGTAGGAGCGGGGTCACGTTGGCAGTTCTTC	CAWSVGAGSRWQFF
-	TRBV5-6	-	TRBJ2-3	TGTGCCAGCAGCTTGGTAGGGGCGACCGGAGGGACGCAGTATTTT	CASSLVGATGGTQYF
-	TRBV7-3	-	TRBJ2-7	TGTGCCAGCAGCTTAAATGGGGGCGACAGGTCCGAGCAGTACTTC	CASSLNGGDRSEQYF
-	TRBV5-4	-	TRBJ1-3	TGTGCCAGCAGCTTGGCCGCTGGGGGCCCTGGAAACACCATATATTTT	CASSLAAGGPGNTIYF
TRBD2	TRBV10-3	-	TRBJ2-1	TGTGCCATCAGACCGGGACTAGCGGGGGAAGGGCAGTTCTTC	CAIRPGLAGEGQFF
-	TRBV5-1	once	TRBJ2-1	TGCGCCAGCAGCTTGTTCGCAGAAGAGCAGTTCTTC	CASSLFAEEQFF
TRBD2	TRBV5-1	-	TRBJ2-7	TGCGCCAGCAGCCCTCTCCTGTTACTAGCGGGGGGGCCGGAGCAGTACTTC	CASSPLLLLAGGPEQYF
TRBD1	TRBV19	-	TRBJ1-6	TGTGCCAGTAGCCGGACAGGGGCCGACAATTCACCCCTCCACTTT	CASSRTGADNSPLHF
TRBD1	TRBV5-5	-	TRBJ2-1	TGTGCCAGCAGGAGAGGGGGCACACCCTACAATGAGCAGTTCTTC	CASRRGGTPYNEQFF
-	TRBV6-4	-	TRBJ2-1	TGTGCCAGCAGTGCCGGGGAACGCAATGAGCAGTTCTTC	CASSAGERNEQFF
-	TRBV7-3	-	TRBJ2-2	TGTGCCAGCAGCCTTCAGGGAACCGGGGAGCTGTTTTTT	CASSLQGTGELFF
TRBD1	TRBV5-6	-	TRBJ2-1	TGTGCCAGCAGCTTGTGGGACAGGGTCTACAATGAGCAGTTCTTC	CASSLWDRVYNEQFF
-	TRBV7-9	-	TRBJ2-2	TGTGCCAGCAGCCGCCGACAGCCGAACACCGGGGAGCTGTTTTTT	CASSRRQPNTGELFF
-	TRBV7-2	once	TRBJ2-3	TGTGCCAGCAGCATACAGGTTACAGATACGCAGTATTTT	CASSIQVTDTQYF
TRBD1	TRBV29-1	-	TRBJ1-2	TGCAGCGGATCCTCGACAGGGAATGGCTACACCTTC	CSGSSTGNGYTF
-	TRBV7-6	-	TRBJ1-4	TGTGCCAGCAGCTTAGGAGGAAGGAGGGAAAAACTGTTTTTT	CASSLGGRREKLFF
-	TRBV4-2	-	TRBJ1-5	TGTGCCAGCAGCCAAGACGGTACCCCTTATAGCAATCAGCCCCAGCATTTT	CASSQDGTPYSNQPQHF
TRBD1	TRBV7-3	few	TRBJ1-3	TGTGCCAGCAGCCCTACAGGGGGCCCTGGAAACACCATATATTTT	CASSPTGGPGNTIYF
TRBD1	TRBV30	few	TRBJ2-3	TGTGCCTGGATTTCCACAGGGGTTACGCAGTATTTT	CAWISTGVTQYF
TRBD1	TRBV5-7	-	TRBJ1-1	TGTGCCAACATGACAGGGGGGATGGAGAACACTGAAGCTTTCTTT	CANMTGGMENTEAFF
TRBD2	TRBV7-9	-	TRBJ2-2	TGTGCCAGCAGCTCCGGGAGGGGGGTGACCACCGGGGAGCTGTTTTTT	CASSSGRGVTTGELFF
-	TRBV18	-	TRBJ2-5	TGTGCCAGCTCACCGGGGAGAGGTGAGACCCAGTACTTC	CASSPGRGETQYF
-	TRBV5-1	few	TRBJ2-3	TGCGCCAGCAGCTTGGGGTCCAGGGGGGCCACAGATACGCAGTATTTT	CASSLGSRGATDTQYF
-	TRBV15	medium-sized	TRBJ1-3	TGTGCCACCAGCAGAGACCCCCGGGACATAGGTCTTCGCGGTGGAAACACCATATATTTT	CATSRDPRDIGLRGGNTIYF
-	TRBV19	-	TRBJ2-2	TGTGCCAGTACATGGACAACCAACACCGGGGAGCTGTTTTTT	CASTWTTNTGELFF
-	TRBV19	-	TRBJ1-6	TGTGCCAGTTGTGACCGACAGGTAGATAATTCACCCCTCCACTTT	CASCDRQVDNSPLHF
-	TRBV5-1	few	TRBJ2-7	TGCGCCAGCAGCTTGACAAGTAGCCCCGAGCAGTACTTC	CASSLTSSPEQYF
TRBD1	TRBV15	-	TRBJ2-7	TGTGCCACCAGCAAAGGGGGCAGACAGGGCAGCGAGCAGTACTTC	CATSKGGRQGSEQYF
-	TRBV30	-	TRBJ2-5	TGTGCCTGGGGGGGACTTCCCTTACAAGAGACCCAGTACTTC	CAWGGLPLQETQYF
-	TRBV7-2	-	TRBJ2-3	TGTGCCAGCACCCACACAGATACGCAGTATTTT	CASTHTDTQYF
-	TRBV6-5	few	TRBJ1-4	TGTGCCAGCACCCAAAACTGGCAGGGTGAAAAACTGTTTTTT	CASTQNWQGEKLFF
TRBD1	TRBV27	-	TRBJ2-7	TGTGCCAGCAGTATGACAGGGATGCGGTACGAGCAGTACTTC	CASSMTGMRYEQYF
TRBD1	TRBV13	-	TRBJ1-6	TGTGCCAGCAGCTTTAGGGGGCAGGGGAATTCACCCCTCCACTTT	CASSFRGQGNSPLHF
-	TRBV27	-	TRBJ2-3	TGTGCCAGCAGTTTCAGGGGTAGCGCAGATACGCAGTATTTT	CASSFRGSADTQYF
-	TRBV10-3	-	TRBJ2-7	TGTGCCAACCGAGGACAGCTCTCCTACGAGCAGTACTTC	CANRGQLSYEQYF
-	TRBV6-6	few	TRBJ1-5	TGTGCCAGCAGTTTACAAGAAATCAATCAGCCCCAGCATTTT	CASSLQEINQPQHF